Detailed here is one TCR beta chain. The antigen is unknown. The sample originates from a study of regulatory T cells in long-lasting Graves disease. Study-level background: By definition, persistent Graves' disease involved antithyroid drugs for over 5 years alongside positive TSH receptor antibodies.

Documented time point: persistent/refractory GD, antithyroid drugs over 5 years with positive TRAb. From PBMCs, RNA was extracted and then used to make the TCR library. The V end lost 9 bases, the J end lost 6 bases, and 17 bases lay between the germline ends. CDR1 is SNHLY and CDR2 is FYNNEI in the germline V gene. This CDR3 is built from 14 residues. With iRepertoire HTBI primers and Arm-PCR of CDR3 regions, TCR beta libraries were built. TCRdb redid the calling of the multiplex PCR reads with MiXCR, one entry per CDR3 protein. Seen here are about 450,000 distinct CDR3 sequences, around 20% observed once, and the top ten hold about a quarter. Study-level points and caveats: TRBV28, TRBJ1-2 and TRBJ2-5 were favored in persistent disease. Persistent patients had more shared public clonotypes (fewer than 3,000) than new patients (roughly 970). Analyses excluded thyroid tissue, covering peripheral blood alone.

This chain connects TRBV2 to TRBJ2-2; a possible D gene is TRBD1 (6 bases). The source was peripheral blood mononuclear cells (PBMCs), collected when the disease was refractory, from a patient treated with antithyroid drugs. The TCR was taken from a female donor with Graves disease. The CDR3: CASGTPRFSGELFF. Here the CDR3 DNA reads TGTGCCAGTGGGACACCACGCTTCTCCGGGGAGCTGTTTTTT.